These T cell receptor beta chains were read from a single sample in a study of CD8 T cells in Susac syndrome. TCRdb re-analysed the immunoSEQ multiplex PCR reads in MiXCR, keeping a single row per CDR3 protein. Of more than 120,000 distinct CDR3 sequences detected, approximately 93% appear once; the ten largest clones hold nearly 0.085%. Sequenced: CD4+ T cells from PBMCs. Every receptor here comes from a human donor in good health. CDR3s include the opening cysteine and the closing phenylalanine or tryptophan. A row's size may be missing; if present it is once, few, many or a size class.

len	abundance	j_gene	v_gene	CDR3aa
13	.	TRBJ1-1	TRBV5-5	CASSFEQGTEAFF
14	.	TRBJ2-2	TRBV27	CASSSRGYTGELFF
15	.	TRBJ2-2	TRBV5-1	CASRLAGLDTGELFF
17	once	TRBJ2-1	TRBV30	CAWSVPLRLAGNNEQFF
15	.	TRBJ1-2	TRBV4-1	CASSQAGQANYGYTF
15	.	TRBJ1-1	TRBV5-6	CASSLAVGGHTEAFF
15	.	TRBJ2-2	TRBV20-1	CSSSPVGENTGELFF
12	.	TRBJ1-5	TRBV2	CASRPVGRPQHF
13	.	TRBJ2-7	TRBV15	CATWDGSSYEQYF
12	.	TRBJ1-2	TRBV3-1	CASSPTNYGYTF
15	.	TRBJ2-3	TRBV6-1	CASSPLAGEQDTQYF
14	.	TRBJ2-5	TRBV2	CASKSYRQQETQYF
13	.	TRBJ1-1	TRBV5-1	CASSLDRHLEAFF
14	.	TRBJ1-2	TRBV7-2	CASSFSARESGYTF
16	.	TRBJ2-7	TRBV5-1	CASSLLGQVRTYEQYF
14	once	TRBJ2-3	TRBV20-1	CSAPGTGATDTQYF
17	.	TRBJ2-7	TRBV12-3/TRBV12-4	CASSLATSGVYSYEQYF
15	.	TRBJ1-4	TRBV7-9	CASSSAGVTNEKLFF
14	once	TRBJ2-6	TRBV20-1	CSAREHSGANVLTF
13	.	TRBJ2-3	TRBV10-3	CAISAGLTDTQYF
15	.	TRBJ2-1	TRBV6-4	CASRDVPGGGTEQFF
12	.	TRBJ2-3	TRBV4-1	CASSQPVGTQYF
13	.	TRBJ2-5	TRBV3-1	CASSQGLRETQYF
12	.	TRBJ1-2	TRBV7-2	CASSSDRVSYTF
15	.	TRBJ2-3	TRBV20-1	CSARDTSGYTDTQYF
13	.	TRBJ1-2	TRBV18	CASSPGGAGGHTF
14	.	TRBJ2-3	TRBV9	CASSVGGKSDTQYF
11	.	TRBJ1-1	TRBV25-1	CATRGVTEAFF
17	.	TRBJ2-3	TRBV5-1	CASSLARLAGYPDTQYF
14	.	TRBJ1-1	TRBV3-1	CASSQGVGGPRVFF
13	.	TRBJ2-5	TRBV5-6	CASSLKIEETQYF
15	.	TRBJ2-1	TRBV25-1	CASSLTQGRGNEQFF
15	.	TRBJ2-2	TRBV11-2	CASSRDSLNTGELFF
17	.	TRBJ2-3	TRBV20-1	CSARDRTSGRRGDTQYF
15	.	TRBJ1-2	TRBV3-1	CASSLGQGDNYGYTF
13	.	TRBJ1-5	TRBV6-2/TRBV6-3	CASTRDGNQPQHF
12	.	TRBJ1-1	TRBV10-1	CASTDRPMEAFF
15	.	TRBJ1-1	TRBV5-6	CASSTIRKRDTEAFF
13	.	TRBJ1-5	TRBV20-1	CSAMRIPNQPQHF
15	.	TRBJ2-3	TRBV5-1	CASSPQTGSTDTQYF
14	.	TRBJ2-5	TRBV20-1	CSASFLAGVETQYF
16	.	TRBJ1-1	TRBV18	CASSPPLSSIATEAFF
14	.	TRBJ2-1	TRBV5-1	CASSLQGTSGGVFF
12	.	TRBJ1-5	TRBV20-1	CSARYWDQPQHF
15	.	TRBJ2-7	TRBV9	CASSVGGLFAYEQYF
12	.	TRBJ1-2	TRBV18	CASSPPNYGYTF
18	.	TRBJ2-1	TRBV6-5	CASSYSMGDSQSHNEQFF
13	.	TRBJ2-5	TRBV11-1	CASSLLSRETQYF
14	.	TRBJ2-7	TRBV7-3	CASTSPTGTYEQYF
15	.	TRBJ2-1	TRBV30	CAWSPWTRANNEQFF
15	.	TRBJ2-3	TRBV5-1	CASSSTSGISDTQYF